The sequence of this TCR beta chain was determined in a study of cytomegalovirus exposure and HLA in healthy donors. Study background: The Caucasian-associated ancestry cluster contained 81% of the roughly 400 genotyped donors.

A remark on this clone: What it binds is not known.

General study findings and limits: Accurate predictions that matched the HLA-A and HLA-B alleles of most subjects were reportedly made from TCR beta sequences. By a later analysis, the bulk of CMV-associated TCR beta chains appeared HLA-restricted.

Primers included in the PCR were 60 Vbeta and 13 Jbeta primers. Measured with immunoSEQ multiplex PCR; TCRdb has only the in-frame clones, and not every one. Of 200,000 or so clones listed, 65% to 85% are singletons. The length of the CDR3 is 15 residues. The J segment lost 9 bases and the V segment lost 5 bases, leaving 7 bases of the junction unmatched. In germline, CDR1 is MRHNA, CDR2 SNTAGT. Despite likely unrecorded immune exposures, the donors were nominally healthy at the time of sampling. The sequenced material came from PBMCs. The TCR comes from a boy aged 2 to 10 in good health and CMV-seronegative. The rearrangement links TRBV6-4 to TRBJ2-1, with 13 bases that match TRBD2. The CDR3 sequence: CASSRTSGSSAEQFF. DNA for the CDR3: TGTGCCAGCAGTCGGACTAGCGGGAGTTCCGCTGAGCAGTTCTTC.